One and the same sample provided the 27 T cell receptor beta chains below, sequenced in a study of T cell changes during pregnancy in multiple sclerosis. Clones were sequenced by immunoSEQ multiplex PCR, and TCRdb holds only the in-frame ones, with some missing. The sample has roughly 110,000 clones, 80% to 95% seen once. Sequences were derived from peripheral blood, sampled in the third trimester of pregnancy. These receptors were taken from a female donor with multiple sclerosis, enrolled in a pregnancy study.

The CDR3 DNA sequence: TGTGCCAGCAGCGTAAACGCAGGTGGGAACTATGGCTACACCTTC. Translating it yields CASSVNAGGNYGYTF. The genes are TRBV9 and TRBJ1-2, with D hard to call. From germline, CDR1 is SGDLS and CDR2 YYNGEE. The CDR3 consists of 15 residues. Trimming removed 1 base from V and 2 bases from J, with 12 bases in between.

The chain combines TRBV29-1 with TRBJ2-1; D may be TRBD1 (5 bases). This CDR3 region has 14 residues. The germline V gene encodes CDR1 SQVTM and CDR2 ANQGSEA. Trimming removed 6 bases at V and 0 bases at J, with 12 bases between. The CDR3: CSVGQRPSYNEQFF. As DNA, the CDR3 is TGCAGCGTAGGACAACGGCCCTCCTACAATGAGCAGTTCTTC.

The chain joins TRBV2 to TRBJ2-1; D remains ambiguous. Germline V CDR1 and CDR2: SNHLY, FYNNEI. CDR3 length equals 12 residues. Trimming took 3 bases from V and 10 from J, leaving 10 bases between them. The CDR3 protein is CASSDRSGEQFF. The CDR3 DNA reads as TGTGCCAGCAGTGACCGCTCAGGCGAGCAGTTCTTC. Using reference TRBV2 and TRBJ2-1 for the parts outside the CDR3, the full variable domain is EPEVTQTPSHQVTQMGQEVILRCVPISNHLYFYWYRQILGQKVEFLVSFYNNEISEKSEIFDDQFSVERPDGSNFTLKIRSTKLEDSAMYFCASSDRSGEQFFGPGTRLTVL.

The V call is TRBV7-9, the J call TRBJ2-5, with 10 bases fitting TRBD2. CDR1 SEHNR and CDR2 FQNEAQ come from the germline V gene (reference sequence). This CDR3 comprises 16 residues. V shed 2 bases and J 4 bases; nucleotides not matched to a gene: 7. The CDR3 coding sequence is TGTGCCAGCAGCTTACCGGCCAGGACTAGCGGAGAGACCCAGTACTTC. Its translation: CASSLPARTSGETQYF.

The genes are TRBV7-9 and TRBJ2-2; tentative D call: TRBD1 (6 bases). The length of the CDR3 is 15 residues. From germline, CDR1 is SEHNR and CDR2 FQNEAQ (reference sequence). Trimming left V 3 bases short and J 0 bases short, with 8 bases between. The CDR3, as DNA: TGTGCCAGCAGCTTTACAGGGACGAACACCGGGGAGCTGTTTTTT. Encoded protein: CASSFTGTNTGELFF.

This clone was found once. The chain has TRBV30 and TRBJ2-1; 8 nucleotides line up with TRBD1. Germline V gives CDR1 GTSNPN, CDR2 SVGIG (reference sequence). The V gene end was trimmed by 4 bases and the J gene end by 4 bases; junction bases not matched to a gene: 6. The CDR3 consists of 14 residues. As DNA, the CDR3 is TGTGCCTGGAACCGGGACAGGAGTTACAATGAGCAGTTCTTC. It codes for CAWNRDRSYNEQFF.

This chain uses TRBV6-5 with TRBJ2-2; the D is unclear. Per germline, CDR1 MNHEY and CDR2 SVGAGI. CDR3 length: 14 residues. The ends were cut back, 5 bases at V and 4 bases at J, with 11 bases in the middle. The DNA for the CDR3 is TGTGCCAGCAGTCTAAGCTGGGCCACCGGGGAGCTGTTTTTT. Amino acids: CASSLSWATGELFF.

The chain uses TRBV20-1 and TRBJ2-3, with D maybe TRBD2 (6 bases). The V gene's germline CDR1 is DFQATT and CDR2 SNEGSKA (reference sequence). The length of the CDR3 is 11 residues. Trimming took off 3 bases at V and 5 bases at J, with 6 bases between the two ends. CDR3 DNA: TGCAGTGCTAGCGGGGGAGATACGCAGTATTTT. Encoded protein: CSASGGDTQYF.

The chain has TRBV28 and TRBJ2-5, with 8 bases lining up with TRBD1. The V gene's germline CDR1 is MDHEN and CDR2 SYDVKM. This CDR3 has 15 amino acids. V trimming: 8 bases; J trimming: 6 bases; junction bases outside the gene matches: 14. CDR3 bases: TGTGCCAGCGCCCTATCAGGGGGCGCTGGGAAGACCCAGTACTTC. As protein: CASALSGGAGKTQYF.

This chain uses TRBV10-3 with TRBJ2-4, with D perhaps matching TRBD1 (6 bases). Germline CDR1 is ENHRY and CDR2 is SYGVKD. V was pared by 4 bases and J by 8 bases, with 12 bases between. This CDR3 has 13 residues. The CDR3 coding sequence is TGTGCCATCAGTGGACAGGATGGGGACATTCAGTACTTC. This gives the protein CAISGQDGDIQYF.

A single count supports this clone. CDR3 residues: CASSLAAGANVLTF. Written as DNA, the CDR3 is TGTGCCAGCTCCTTGGCGGCTGGGGCCAACGTCCTGACTTTC. The chain recombines TRBV18 with TRBJ2-6; no clear D. The germline V and J ends were trimmed by 6 bases and 2 bases, with 8 bases remaining between them. Germline V lookup: CDR1 KGHSH, CDR2 LQKENI. This CDR3 is 14 amino acids long.

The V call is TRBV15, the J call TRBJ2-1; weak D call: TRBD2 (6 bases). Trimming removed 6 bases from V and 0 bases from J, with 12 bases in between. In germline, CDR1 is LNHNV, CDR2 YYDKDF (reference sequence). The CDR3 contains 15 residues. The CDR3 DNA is TGTGCCACCAGGACGACCGGGAGCTCCTACAATGAGCAGTTCTTC. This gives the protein CATRTTGSSYNEQFF.

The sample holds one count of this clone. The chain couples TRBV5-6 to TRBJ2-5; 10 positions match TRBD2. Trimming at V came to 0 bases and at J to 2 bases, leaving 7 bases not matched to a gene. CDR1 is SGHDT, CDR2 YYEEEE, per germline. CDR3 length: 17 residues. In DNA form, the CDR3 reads TGTGCCAGCAGCTTGGGCCTGACTAGCGGGCAGCAAGAGACCCAGTACTTC. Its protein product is CASSLGLTSGQQETQYF.

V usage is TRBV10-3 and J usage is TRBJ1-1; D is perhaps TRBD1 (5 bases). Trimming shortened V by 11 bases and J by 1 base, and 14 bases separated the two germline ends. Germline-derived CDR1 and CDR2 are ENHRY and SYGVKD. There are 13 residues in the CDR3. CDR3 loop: CALRGDQNTEAFF. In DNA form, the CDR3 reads TGTGCCTTACGGGGGGATCAGAACACTGAAGCTTTCTTT.

The chain's CDR3 is CASSYQREASYNEQFF. In nucleotides, the CDR3 is TGTGCCAGCAGTTACCAGCGGGAGGCCTCCTACAATGAGCAGTTCTTC. The chain couples TRBV6-5 to TRBJ2-1, with 9 bases identical to TRBD2. J lost 0 bases, V lost 2 bases, and 2 bases had no gene match. This CDR3 has 16 amino acids. The germline V gene encodes CDR1 MNHEY and CDR2 SVGAGI.

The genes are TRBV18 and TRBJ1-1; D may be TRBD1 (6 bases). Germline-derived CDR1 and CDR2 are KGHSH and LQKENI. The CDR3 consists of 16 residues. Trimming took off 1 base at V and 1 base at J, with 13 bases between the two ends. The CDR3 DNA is TGTGCCAGCTCACCACAACAGGGACTAAAGAACACTGAAGCTTTCTTT. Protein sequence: CASSPQQGLKNTEAFF. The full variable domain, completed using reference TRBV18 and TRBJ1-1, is NAGVMQNPRHLVRRRGQEARLRCSPMKGHSHVYWYRQLPEEGLKFMVYLQKENIIDESGMPKERFSAEFPKEGPSILRIQQVVRGDSAAYFCASSPQQGLKNTEAFFGQGTRLTVV.

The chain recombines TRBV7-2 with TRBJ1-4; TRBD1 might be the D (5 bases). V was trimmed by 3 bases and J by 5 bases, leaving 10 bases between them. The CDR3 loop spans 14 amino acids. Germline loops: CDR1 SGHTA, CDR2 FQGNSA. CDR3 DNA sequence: TGTGCCAGCAGCTTTGACAGTATAAATGAAAAACTGTTTTTT. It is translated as CASSFDSINEKLFF.

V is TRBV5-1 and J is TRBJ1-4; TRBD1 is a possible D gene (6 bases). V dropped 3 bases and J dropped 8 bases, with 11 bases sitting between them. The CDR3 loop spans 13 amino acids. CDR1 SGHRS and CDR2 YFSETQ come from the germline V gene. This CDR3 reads CASSSGVGEKLFF. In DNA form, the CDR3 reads TGCGCCAGCAGCTCAGGGGTGGGGGAAAAACTGTTTTTT. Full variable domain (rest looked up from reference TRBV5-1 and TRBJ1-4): KAGVTQTPRYLIKTRGQQVTLSCSPISGHRSVSWYQQTPGQGLQFLFEYFSETQRNKGNFPGRFSGRQFSNSRSEMNVSTLELGDSALYLCASSSGVGEKLFFGSGTQLSVL.

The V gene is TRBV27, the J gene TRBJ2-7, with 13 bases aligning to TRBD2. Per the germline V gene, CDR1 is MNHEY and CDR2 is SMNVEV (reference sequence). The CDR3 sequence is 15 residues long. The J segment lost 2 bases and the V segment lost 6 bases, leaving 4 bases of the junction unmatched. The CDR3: CASRVTSGGAYEQYF. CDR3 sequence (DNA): TGTGCCAGCAGAGTAACTAGCGGGGGGGCCTACGAGCAGTACTTC.

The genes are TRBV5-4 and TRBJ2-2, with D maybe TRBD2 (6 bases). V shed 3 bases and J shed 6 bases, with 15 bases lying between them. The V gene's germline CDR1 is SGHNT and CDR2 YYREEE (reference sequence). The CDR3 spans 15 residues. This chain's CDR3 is CASSYPTGEAGELFF. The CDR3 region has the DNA TGTGCCAGCAGCTACCCGACCGGGGAGGCCGGGGAGCTGTTTTTT.

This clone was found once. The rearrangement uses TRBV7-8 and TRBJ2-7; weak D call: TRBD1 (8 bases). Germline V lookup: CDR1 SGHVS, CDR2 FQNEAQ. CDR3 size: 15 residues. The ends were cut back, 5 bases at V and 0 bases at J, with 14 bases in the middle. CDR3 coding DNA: TGTGCCAGCAGCCTTCACAGGGGGGGCTCCTACGAGCAGTACTTC. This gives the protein CASSLHRGGSYEQYF.

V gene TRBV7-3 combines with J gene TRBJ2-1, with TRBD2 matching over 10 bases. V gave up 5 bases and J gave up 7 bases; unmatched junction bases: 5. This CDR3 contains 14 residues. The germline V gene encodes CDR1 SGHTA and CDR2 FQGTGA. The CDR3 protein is CASSGLAGVNEQFF. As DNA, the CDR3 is TGTGCCAGCAGCGGCCTAGCGGGAGTGAATGAGCAGTTCTTC.

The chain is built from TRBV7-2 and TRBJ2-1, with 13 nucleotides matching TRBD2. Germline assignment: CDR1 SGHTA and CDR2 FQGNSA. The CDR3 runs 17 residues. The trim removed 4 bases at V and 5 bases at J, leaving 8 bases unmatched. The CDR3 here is CASSSWTSGSFDNEQFF. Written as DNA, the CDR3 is TGTGCCAGCAGCTCGTGGACTAGCGGGAGTTTTGACAATGAGCAGTTCTTC.

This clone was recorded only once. CDR3 residues: CASSRRAGDTHHTQYF. CDR3 sequence (DNA): TGTGCCAGCAGCCGGCGAGCGGGGGACACGCACCATACGCAGTATTTT. This chain connects TRBV7-2 to TRBJ2-3; TRBD2 matches at 8 bases. With V trimmed by 5 bases and J by 7 bases, 14 bases remained unmatched. The CDR3 totals 16 residues. CDR1 SGHTA and CDR2 FQGNSA come from the germline V gene.

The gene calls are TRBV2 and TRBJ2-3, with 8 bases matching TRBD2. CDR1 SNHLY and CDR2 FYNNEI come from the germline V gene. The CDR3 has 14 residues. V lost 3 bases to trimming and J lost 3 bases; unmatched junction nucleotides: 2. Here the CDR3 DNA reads TGTGCCAGCAGTGATCGCGGGAGGACAGATACGCAGTATTTT. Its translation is CASSDRGRTDTQYF.

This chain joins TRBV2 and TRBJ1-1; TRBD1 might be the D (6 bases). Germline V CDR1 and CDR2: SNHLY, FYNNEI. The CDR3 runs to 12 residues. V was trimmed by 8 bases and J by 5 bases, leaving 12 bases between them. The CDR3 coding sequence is TGTGCCAGCCTGTTAGGGGGTACTGAAGCTTTCTTT. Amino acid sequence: CASLLGGTEAFF.

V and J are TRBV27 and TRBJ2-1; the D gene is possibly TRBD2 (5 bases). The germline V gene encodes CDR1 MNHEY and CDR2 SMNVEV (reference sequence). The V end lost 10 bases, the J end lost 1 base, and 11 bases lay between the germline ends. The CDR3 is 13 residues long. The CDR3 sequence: CATNRGSYNEQFF. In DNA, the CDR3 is TGTGCCACGAATCGGGGTTCCTACAATGAGCAGTTCTTC.